This TCR beta chain was captured in a study of blood T cell repertoires in COVID-19 (dated by TCRdb to between 2020 and 2021). Context from the whole study: Samples from collaborators originated in the United States, Italy and Spain and spanned both the acute and convalescent phases of COVID-19. The material from the prospective study consisted of cDNA or gDNA derived from T cells, B-cell-depleted T cells, or PBMCs. Subjects who had been exposed to COVID-19, were actively infected with it, or had recovered from it provided the deeply sampled blood TCRbeta repertoires that made up the dataset. The repertoires were released in a freely available public database meant as a resource for research on the immune response to SARS-CoV-2. The samples were drawn from two sources: the first 160 participants of the ongoing ImmuneRACE study, and approximately 1,300 subjects contributed by 6 global collaborators. Sample metadata almost always included a de-identified subject ID, COVID-19 status, age in years and sex. Where HLA class I and class II types were available, the types were taken from metadata supplied by the sample provider, not from assay-based typing.

Broad study findings and their caveats: How much clinical and demographic metadata was included differed by source and by participant, and the metadata was provided uncurated.

Collaborating institutions collected whole blood in K2EDTA tubes following their own protocols. Collaborator samples were shipped for TCRbeta analysis as frozen whole blood, isolated PBMCs, or DNA extracted from either sample type. Comments on this clone: Its target antigen remains unknown. Base quality data are lacking; no much larger clone is found one base away.

TCRbeta CDR3 regions were amplified from genomic DNA using the immunoSEQ Assay, a bias-controlled multiplex PCR. On the study's bioinformatics: The number of nucleated cells in each sample was estimated from the amplification of reference gene primers within the assay. To quantify the absolute abundance of each unique TCRbeta CDR3 rearrangement, sequence reads were collapsed and filtered. Productive Simpson clonality was computed per sample as the square root of Simpson's diversity index over productive rearrangements. TCRdb took over this immuneACCESS table, retaining in-frame rearrangements with V and J assigned. Such tables are incomplete; in checked studies, under half of the missing clones stem from an unresolved V gene, and the remainder is unexplained. The V and J calls and the clone size are those of that table, but D and trimming were determined from the DNA. Here the sample has 240,000 or so clones; around nine tenths occur a single time. Of the sample, about 7.6% falls within the top ten clones.

Spanning cysteine to phenylalanine, the CDR3 consists of 16 amino acids. The kept DNA is CDR3 alone, 48 bases in frame from the first base. For CDR1 and CDR2, the germline V gene lists SGHTA and FQGNSA. Unmatched junction bases come to 7, with V trimmed by 5 bases and J by 3 bases. The receptor comes from a woman aged 70 to 79 with active or convalescent COVID-19. Sequenced material: peripheral blood. Recombination linked TRBV7-2 to TRBJ1-4; 9 middle bases align to TRBD1. CDR3 sequence: CASSPSDRGPNEKLFF. The sequence in DNA is TGTGCCAGCAGCCCTTCGGACAGGGGACCTAATGAAAAACTGTTTTTT.